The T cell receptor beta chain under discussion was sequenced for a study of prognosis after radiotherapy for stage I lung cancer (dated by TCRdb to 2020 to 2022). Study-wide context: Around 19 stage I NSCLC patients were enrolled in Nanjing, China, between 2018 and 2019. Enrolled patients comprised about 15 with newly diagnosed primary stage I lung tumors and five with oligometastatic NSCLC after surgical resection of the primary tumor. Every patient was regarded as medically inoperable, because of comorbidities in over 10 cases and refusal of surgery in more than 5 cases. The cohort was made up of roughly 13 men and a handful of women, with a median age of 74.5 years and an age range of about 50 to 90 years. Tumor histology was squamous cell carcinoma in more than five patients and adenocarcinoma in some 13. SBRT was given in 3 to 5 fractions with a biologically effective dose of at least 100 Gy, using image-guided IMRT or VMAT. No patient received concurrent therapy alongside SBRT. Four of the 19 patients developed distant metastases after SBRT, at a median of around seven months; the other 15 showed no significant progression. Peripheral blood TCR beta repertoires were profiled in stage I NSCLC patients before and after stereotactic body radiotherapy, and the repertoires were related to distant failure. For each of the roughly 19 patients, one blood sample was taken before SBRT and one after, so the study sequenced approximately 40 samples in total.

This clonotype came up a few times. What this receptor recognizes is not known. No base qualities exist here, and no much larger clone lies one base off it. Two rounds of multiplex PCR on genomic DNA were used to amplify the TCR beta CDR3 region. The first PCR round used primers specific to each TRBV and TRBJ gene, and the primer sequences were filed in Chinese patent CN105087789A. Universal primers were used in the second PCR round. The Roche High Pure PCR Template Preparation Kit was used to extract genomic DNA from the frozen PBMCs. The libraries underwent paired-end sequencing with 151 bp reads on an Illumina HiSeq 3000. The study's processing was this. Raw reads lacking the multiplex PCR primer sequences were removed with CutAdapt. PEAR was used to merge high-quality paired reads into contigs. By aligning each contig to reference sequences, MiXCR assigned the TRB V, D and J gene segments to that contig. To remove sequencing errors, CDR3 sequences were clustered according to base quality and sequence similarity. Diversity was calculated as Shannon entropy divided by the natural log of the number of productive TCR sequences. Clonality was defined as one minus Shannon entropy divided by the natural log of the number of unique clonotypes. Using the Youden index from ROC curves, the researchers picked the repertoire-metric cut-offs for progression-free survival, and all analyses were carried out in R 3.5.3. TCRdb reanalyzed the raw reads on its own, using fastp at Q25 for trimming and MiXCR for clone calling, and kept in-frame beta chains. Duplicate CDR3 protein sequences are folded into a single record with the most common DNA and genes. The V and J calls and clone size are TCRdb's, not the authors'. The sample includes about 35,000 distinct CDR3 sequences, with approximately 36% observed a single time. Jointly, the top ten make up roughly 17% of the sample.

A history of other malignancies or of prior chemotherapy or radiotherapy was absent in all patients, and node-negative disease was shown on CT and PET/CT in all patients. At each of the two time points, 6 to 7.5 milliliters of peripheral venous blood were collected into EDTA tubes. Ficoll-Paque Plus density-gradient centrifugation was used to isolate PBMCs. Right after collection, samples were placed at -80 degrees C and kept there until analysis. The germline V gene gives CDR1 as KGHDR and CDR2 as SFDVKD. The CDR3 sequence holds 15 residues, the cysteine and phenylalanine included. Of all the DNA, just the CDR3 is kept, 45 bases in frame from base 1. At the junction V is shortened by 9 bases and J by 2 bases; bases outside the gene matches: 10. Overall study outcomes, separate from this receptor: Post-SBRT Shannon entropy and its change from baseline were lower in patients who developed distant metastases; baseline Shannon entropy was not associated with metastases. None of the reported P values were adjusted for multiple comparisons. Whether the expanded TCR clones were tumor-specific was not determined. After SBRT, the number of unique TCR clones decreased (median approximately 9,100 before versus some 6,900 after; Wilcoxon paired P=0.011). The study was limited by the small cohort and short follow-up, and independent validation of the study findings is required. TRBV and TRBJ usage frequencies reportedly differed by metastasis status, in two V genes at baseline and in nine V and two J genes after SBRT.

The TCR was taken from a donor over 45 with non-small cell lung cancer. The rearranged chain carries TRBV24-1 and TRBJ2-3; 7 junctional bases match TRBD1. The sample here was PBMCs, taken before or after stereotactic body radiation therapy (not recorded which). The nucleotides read TGTGCCACCCAAAATCCGACAGGGCCCACAGATACGCAGTATTTT. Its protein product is CATQNPTGPTDTQYF.